Listed below are T cell receptor beta chains from one sample, sequenced in a study of response to subunit inactivated influenza vaccine. TCRdb used MiXCR to reprocess the RT-PCR reads, holding one entry per CDR3 protein. This sample carries 500,000 to 550,000 distinct CDR3 sequences, roughly 7.6% of them seen once, and the ten largest clones take around 13%. This sample comprised PBMCs from blood, obtained approximately 25 months after vaccination. Receptors were obtained from a man between 50 and 75 years old who received an inactivated influenza vaccine. Both conserved end residues are part of each CDR3. A D gene is named only where the DNA matches it firmly. The size of a clone is reported for some rows only, either as once, few or many, or as a class for expanded clones.

many TRBJ2-3 - TRBV1 CTSSHTLLGGTDTQYF TGCACCAGCAGCCACACTTTGCTCGGGGGCACAGATACGCAGTATTTT
once TRBJ2-7 TRBD1 TRBV6-1 CASSTGTGGEQYF TGTGCCAGCAGTACCGGGACAGGGGGCGAGCAGTACTTC
many TRBJ2-5 - TRBV7-8 CASSLAGVEETQYF TGTGCCAGCAGCTTAGCAGGGGTTGAGGAGACCCAGTACTTC
few TRBJ2-1 TRBD2 TRBV13 CASSQGLAGAPEQFF TGTGCCAGCAGCCAAGGACTAGCGGGAGCCCCTGAGCAGTTCTTC
- TRBJ1-3 - TRBV5-1 CASSWPGSHSGNTIYF TGCGCCAGCAGCTGGCCGGGATCCCACTCTGGAAACACCATATATTTT
- TRBJ1-6 - TRBV6-2/TRBV6-3 CASSYGGKLISPLHF TGTGCCAGCAGTTACGGGGGGAAGCTGATTTCACCCCTCCACTTT
- TRBJ2-1 TRBD2 TRBV7-3 CASSLNGGGGSYNEQFF TGTGCCAGCAGCTTAAACGGCGGCGGGGGCTCCTACAATGAGCAGTTCTTC
many TRBJ1-4 - TRBV28 CASSLARATNEKLFF TGTGCCAGCAGTTTAGCGCGCGCAACTAATGAAAAACTGTTTTTT
- TRBJ1-1 - TRBV18 CASSASRGDTEAFF TGTGCCAGCTCGGCCAGCAGGGGTGACACTGAAGCTTTCTTT
many TRBJ2-1 - TRBV29-1 CSVSGGYNEQFF TGCAGCGTTTCCGGGGGCTACAATGAGCAGTTCTTC